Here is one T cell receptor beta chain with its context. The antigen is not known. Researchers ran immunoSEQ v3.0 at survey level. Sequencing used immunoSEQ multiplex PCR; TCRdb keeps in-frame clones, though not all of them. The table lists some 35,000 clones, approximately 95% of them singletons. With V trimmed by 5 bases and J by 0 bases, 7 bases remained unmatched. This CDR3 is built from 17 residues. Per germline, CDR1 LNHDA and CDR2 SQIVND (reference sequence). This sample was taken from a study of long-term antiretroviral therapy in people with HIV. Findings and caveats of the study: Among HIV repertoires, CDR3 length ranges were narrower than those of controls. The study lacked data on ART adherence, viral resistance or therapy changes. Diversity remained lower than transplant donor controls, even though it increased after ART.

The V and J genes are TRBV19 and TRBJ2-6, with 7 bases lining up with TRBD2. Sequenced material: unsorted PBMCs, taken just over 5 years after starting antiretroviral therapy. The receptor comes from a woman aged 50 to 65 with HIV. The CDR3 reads CASSRGDGGSGANVLTF. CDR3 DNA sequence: TGTGCCAGTAGTCGGGGGGATGGGGGCTCTGGGGCCAACGTCCTGACTTTC.